The T cell receptor (beta chain) described here comes from a study of long-term antiretroviral therapy in people with HIV. Study conclusions and caveats: Increased diversity was seen after ART, yet it remained lower than in transplant donor controls.

Sequencing used immunoSEQ v3.0 at survey level. The assay was immunoSEQ multiplex PCR, and TCRdb's table has in-frame clones only and misses some. The sample consists of tens of thousands of clones, roughly 95% of them appearing once. Points on this clone: Its matching antigen is unknown.

The receptor was isolated from a woman in her fifties or sixties with HIV. The specimen comprised unsorted PBMCs, sampled 3.7 years after starting antiretroviral therapy.

CDR3 sequence reads: CASSQGQGYNEQFF. As DNA, the CDR3 is TGCGCCAGCAGCCAGGGACAGGGCTACAATGAGCAGTTCTTC. This chain uses TRBV5-1 with TRBJ2-1; 9 bases match TRBD1. CDR3 length: 14 amino acids. Germline V gene data show CDR1 as SGHRS and CDR2 as YFSETQ. V shed 4 bases and J 3 bases; nucleotides not matched to a gene: 2.